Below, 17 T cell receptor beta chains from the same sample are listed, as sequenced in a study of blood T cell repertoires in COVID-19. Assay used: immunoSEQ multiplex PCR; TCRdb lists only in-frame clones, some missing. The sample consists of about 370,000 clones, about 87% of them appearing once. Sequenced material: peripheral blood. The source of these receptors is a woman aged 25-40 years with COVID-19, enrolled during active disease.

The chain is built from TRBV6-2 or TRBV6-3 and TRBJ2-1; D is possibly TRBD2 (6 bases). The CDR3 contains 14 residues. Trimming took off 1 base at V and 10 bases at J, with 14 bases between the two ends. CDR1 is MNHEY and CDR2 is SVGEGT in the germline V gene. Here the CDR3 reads CASSYLAGRNEQFF. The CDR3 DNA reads TGTGCCAGCAGTTACTTGGCCGGGAGAAACGAGCAGTTCTTC.

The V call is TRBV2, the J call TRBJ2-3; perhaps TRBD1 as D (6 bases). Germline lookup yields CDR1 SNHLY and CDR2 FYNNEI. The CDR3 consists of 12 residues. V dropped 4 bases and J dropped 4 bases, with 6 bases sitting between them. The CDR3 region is CASSGTADTQYF. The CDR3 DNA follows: TGTGCCAGCAGTGGGACAGCAGATACGCAGTATTTT.

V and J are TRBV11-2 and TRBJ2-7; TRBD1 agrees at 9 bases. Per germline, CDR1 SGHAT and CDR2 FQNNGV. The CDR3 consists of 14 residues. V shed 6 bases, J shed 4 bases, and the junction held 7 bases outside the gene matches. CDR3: CASSLGDRVYEQYF. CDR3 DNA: TGTGCCAGCAGTCTAGGGGACAGGGTATACGAGCAGTACTTC.

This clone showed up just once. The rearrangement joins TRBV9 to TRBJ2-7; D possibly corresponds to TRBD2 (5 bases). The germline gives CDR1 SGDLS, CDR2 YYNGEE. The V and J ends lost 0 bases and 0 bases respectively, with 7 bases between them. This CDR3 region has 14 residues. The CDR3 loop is CASSVAAVSYEQYF. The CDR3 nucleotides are TGTGCCAGCAGCGTAGCAGCGGTCTCCTACGAGCAGTACTTC.

CDR3 protein: CASSGLAGVSNEQFF. CDR3 bases: TGTGCCAGCAGCGGACTAGCGGGAGTAAGCAATGAGCAGTTCTTC. The chain uses TRBV9 and TRBJ2-1; 12 bases match TRBD2. Germline V lookup: CDR1 SGDLS, CDR2 YYNGEE. Trimming cost V 3 bases and J 6 bases; bases outside gene matches: 4. The CDR3 runs 15 residues.

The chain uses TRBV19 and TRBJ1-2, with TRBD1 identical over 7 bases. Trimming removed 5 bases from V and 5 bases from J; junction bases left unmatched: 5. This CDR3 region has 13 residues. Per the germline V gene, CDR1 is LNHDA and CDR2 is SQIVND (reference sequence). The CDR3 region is CASSSARGYGYTF. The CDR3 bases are TGTGCCAGTAGTTCTGCCAGGGGGTATGGCTACACCTTC.

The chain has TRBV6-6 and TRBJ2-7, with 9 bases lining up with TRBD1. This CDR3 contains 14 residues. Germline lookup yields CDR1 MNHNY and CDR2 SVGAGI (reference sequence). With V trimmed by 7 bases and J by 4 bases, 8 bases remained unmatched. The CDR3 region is CASTLGTGNYEQYF. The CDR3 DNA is TGTGCCAGCACCCTGGGGACAGGGAATTACGAGCAGTACTTC.

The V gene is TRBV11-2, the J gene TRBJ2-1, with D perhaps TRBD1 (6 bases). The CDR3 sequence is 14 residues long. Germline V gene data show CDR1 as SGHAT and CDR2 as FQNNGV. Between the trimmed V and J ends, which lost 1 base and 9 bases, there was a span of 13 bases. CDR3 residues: CASSLGSGAGEQFF. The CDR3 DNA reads TGTGCCAGCAGCTTAGGCTCAGGGGCGGGTGAGCAGTTCTTC.

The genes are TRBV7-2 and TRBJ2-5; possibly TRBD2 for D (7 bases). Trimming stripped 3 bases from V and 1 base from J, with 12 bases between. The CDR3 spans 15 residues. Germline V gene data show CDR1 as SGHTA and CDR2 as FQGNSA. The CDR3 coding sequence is TGTGCCAGCAGCTTTCGGGGGGCCCTCCAAGAGACCCAGTACTTC. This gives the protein CASSFRGALQETQYF.

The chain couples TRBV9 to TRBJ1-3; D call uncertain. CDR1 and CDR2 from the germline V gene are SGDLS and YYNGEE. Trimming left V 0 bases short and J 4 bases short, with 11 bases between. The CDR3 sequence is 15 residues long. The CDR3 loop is CASSVGKGGGNTIYF. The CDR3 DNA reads TGTGCCAGCAGCGTAGGGAAGGGAGGAGGAAACACCATATATTTT. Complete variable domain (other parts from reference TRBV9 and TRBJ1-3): DSGVTQTPKHLITATGQRVTLRCSPRSGDLSVYWYQQSLDQGLQFLIQYYNGEERAKGNILERFSAQQFPDLHSELNLSSLELGDSALYFCASSVGKGGGNTIYFGEGSWLTVV.

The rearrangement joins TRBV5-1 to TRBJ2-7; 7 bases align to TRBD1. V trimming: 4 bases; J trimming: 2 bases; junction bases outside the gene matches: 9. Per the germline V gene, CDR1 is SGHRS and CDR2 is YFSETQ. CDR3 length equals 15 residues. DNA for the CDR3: TGCGCCAGCAGCCAGCAGGGGGTTACAGCCTACGAGCAGTACTTC. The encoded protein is CASSQQGVTAYEQYF.

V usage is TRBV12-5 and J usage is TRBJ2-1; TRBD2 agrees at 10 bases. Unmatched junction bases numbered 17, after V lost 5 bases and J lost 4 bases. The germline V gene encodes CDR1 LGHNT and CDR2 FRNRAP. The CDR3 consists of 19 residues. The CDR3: CASGVGTSARPSVYNEQFF. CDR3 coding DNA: TGTGCTAGTGGTGTCGGGACTAGCGCGAGACCCTCCGTATACAATGAGCAGTTCTTC.

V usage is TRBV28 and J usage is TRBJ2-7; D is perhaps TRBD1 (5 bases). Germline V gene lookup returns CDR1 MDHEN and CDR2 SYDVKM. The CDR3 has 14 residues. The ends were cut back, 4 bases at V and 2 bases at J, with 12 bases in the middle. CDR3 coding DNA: TGTGCCAGCAGTTCACAGGAAACCCCCTACGAGCAGTACTTC. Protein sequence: CASSSQETPYEQYF.

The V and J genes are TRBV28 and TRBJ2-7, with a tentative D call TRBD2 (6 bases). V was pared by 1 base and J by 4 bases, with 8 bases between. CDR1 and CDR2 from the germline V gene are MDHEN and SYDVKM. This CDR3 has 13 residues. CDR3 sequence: CASSLLEGYEQYF. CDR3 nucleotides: TGTGCCAGCAGTTTATTGGAGGGGTACGAGCAGTACTTC.

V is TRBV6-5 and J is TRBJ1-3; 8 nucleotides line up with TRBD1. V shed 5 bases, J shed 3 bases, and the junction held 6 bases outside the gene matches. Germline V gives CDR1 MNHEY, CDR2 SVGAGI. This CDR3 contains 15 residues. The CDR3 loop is CASSPVGTGGNTIYF. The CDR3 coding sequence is TGTGCCAGCAGTCCGGTCGGGACAGGTGGAAACACCATATATTTT.

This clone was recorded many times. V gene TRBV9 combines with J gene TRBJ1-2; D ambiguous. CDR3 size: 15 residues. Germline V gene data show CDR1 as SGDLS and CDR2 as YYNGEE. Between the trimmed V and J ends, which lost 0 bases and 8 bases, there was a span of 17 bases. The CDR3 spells CASSVEDSALWGYTF. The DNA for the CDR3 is TGTGCCAGCAGCGTAGAAGATAGTGCCCTTTGGGGCTACACCTTC. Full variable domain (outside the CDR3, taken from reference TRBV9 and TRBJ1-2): DSGVTQTPKHLITATGQRVTLRCSPRSGDLSVYWYQQSLDQGLQFLIQYYNGEERAKGNILERFSAQQFPDLHSELNLSSLELGDSALYFCASSVEDSALWGYTFGSGTRLTVV.

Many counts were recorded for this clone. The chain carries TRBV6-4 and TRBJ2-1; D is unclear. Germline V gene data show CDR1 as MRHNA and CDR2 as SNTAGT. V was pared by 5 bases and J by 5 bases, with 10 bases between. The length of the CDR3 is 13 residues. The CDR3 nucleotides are TGTGCCAGCAGTACCGGTTCGAACAATGAGCAGTTCTTC. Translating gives CASSTGSNNEQFF.